This T cell receptor beta chain was observed in a study of OX40 agonist ivuxolimab in advanced cancers. In the study overall: Prior therapy, whether anti-PD-1, anti-PD-L1 or anti-CTLA-4, was allowed, and roughly 40% had some. One hepatocellular carcinoma and a couple of cutaneous melanoma patients partially responded. Overall study results and limits: Clonal expansion was among the lowest in partial responders at 0.1-3.0 mg/kg, especially CD8+. Blood T cells, both CD4+ and CD8+, expanded clonally by week 6 at 0.1 to 3.0 mg/kg.

As regards this clone: What it binds is not known.

The repertoire was sequenced with immunoSEQ multiplex PCR; TCRdb's copy has only in-frame clones and lacks some. The repertoire holds tens of thousands of clones, with 91% as singletons. The CDR3 runs to 15 residues. Germline V lookup: CDR1 GTSNPN, CDR2 SVGIG (reference sequence). Trimming cost V 0 bases and J 3 bases; bases outside gene matches: 5. The rearrangement joins TRBV30 to TRBJ1-5; 7 bases are shared with TRBD1. This TCR was sampled from an adult with an advanced solid tumor such as melanoma, head and neck, liver or kidney cancer. Sequencing used CD4+ or CD8+ T cells sorted from blood, obtained in a trial of the OX40 agonist ivuxolimab. The chain's CDR3 is CAWSVQGGNNQPQHF. The CDR3 DNA is TGTGCCTGGAGTGTACAAGGGGGCAACAATCAGCCCCAGCATTTT.